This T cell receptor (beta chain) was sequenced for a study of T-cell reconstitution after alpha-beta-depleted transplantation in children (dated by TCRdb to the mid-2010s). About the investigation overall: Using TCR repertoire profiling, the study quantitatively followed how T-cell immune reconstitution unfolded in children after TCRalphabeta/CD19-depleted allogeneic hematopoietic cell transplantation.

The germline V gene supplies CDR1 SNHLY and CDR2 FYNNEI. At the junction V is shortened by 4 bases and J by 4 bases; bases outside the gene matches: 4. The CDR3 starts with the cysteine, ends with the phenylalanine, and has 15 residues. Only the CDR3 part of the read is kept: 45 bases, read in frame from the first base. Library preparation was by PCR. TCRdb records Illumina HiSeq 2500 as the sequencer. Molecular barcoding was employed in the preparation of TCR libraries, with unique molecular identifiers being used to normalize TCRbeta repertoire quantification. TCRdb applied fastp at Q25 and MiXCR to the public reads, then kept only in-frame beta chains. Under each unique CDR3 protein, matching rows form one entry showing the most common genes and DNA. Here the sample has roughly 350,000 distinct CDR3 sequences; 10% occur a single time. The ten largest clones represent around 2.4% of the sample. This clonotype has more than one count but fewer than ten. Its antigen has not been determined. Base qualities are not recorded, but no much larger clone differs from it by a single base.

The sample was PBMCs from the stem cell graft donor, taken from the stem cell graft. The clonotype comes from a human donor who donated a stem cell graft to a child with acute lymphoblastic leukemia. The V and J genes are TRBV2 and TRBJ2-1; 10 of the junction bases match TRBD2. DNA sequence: TGTGCCAGCAGTGGGGGACTAGCGTCGTACAATGAGCAGTTCTTC. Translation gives CASSGGLASYNEQFF.